The following is a T cell receptor (beta chain) sequence with its context. What it binds is unknown. The authors distributed each subset's genomic DNA evenly over several immunoSEQ plates. Loaded into unsorted PBMC replicate PCRs was 250 to 350 ng DNA, 25,000 to 30,000 T cell genomes. The team ran DNA from unsorted PBMCs on ten immunoSEQ deep assay plates for sequencing. Libraries were prepared by immunoSEQ multiplex PCR; TCRdb keeps only in-frame clonotypes and omits some of them. The table shows 450,000 to 550,000 clones, with less than 85% occurring only once. The data are from a study of shared clonotypes between healthy human individuals. Study results and caveats: Investigators expected sequencing depth to affect clonotype sharing among donors.

The sample taken for sequencing was PBMCs. This receptor was taken from a middle-aged woman in good health. Some clones in this sample may be carry-over from other donors' samples.

Here the CDR3 DNA reads TGTGCAAGTCGCTTAGTGGTCAGGGGGAGGTACTATGGCTACACCTTC. This encodes CASRLVVRGRYYGYTF. The chain carries TRBV12-2 and TRBJ1-2; the table's D gene call, TRBD1, was not cross checked with the DNA. TRBV12-2 is flagged as a pseudogene. CDR3 length equals 16 residues.